This T cell receptor beta chain is drawn from a study of T cells in Graves' hyperthyroidism and ophthalmopathy. Graves' hyperthyroidism was deemed stable absent ophthalmopathy progression within 18 months. Diagnosis rested on symptoms, serum thyroxine and TRAb, thyroid ultrasound, and orbital computed tomography. The germline gives CDR1 SGHVS, CDR2 FQNEAQ. V shed 0 bases and J shed 8 bases, with 13 bases lying between them. The CDR3 has 15 residues. It was RNA transcripts that yielded the amplified TCR beta CDR3 regions. The primer set for the first-round RT-PCR of the TCR CDR3 was HTBI. MiXCR, run by TCRdb on the multiplex PCR reads, gives a single entry per CDR3 protein. The sample contains nearly 750,000 distinct CDR3 sequences, 30% to 40% of which appear only once.

V usage is TRBV7-8 and J usage is TRBJ1-4, with unresolved D. Specimen: blood. The sequence came from a woman in her 40s with Graves' hyperthyroidism. This CDR3 is CASSLAGDAEEKLFF. CDR3 nucleotides: TGTGCCAGCAGCTTAGCGGGTGACGCAGAGGAAAAACTGTTTTTT.